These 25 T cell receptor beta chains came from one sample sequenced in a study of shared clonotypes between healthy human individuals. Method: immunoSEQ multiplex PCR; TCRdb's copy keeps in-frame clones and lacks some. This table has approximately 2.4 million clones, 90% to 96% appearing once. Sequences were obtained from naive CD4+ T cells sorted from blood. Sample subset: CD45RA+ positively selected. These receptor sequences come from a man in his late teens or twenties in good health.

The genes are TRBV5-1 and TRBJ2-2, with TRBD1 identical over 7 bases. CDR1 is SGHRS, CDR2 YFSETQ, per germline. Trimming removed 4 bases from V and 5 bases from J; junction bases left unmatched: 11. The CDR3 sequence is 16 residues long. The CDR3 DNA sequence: TGCGCCAGCAGCGAGGGACAGATTCTTGCGACCGGGGAGCTGTTTTTT. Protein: CASSEGQILATGELFF. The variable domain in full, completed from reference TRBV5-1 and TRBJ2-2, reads KAGVTQTPRYLIKTRGQQVTLSCSPISGHRSVSWYQQTPGQGLQFLFEYFSETQRNKGNFPGRFSGRQFSNSRSEMNVSTLELGDSALYLCASSEGQILATGELFFGEGSRLTVL.

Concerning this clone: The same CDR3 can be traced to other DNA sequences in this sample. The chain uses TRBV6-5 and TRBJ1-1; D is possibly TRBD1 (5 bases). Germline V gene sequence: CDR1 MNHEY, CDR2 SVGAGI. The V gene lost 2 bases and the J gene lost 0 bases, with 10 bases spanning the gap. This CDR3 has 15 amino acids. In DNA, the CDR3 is TGTGCCAGCAGTTACGGGGCCGGGGTGAACACTGAAGCTTTCTTT. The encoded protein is CASSYGAGVNTEAFF.

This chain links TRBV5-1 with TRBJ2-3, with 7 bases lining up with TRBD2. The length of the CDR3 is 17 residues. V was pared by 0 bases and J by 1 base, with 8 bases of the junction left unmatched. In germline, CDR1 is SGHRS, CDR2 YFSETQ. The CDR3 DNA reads TGCGCCAGCAGCTTGGCCGAAGCTAGCGGCCGCACAGATACGCAGTATTTT. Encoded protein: CASSLAEASGRTDTQYF.

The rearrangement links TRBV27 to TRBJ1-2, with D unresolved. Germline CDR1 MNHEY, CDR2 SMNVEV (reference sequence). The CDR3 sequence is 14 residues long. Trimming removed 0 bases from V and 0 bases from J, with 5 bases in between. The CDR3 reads CASSLSQANYGYTF. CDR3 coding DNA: TGTGCCAGCAGTTTATCGCAAGCTAACTATGGCTACACCTTC.

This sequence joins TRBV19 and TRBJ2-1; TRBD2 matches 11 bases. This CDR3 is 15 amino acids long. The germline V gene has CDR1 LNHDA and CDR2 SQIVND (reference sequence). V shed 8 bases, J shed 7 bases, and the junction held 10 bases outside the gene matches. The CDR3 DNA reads TGTGCCAGTCGATACCTTAGCGGGAGGGTTAATGAGCAGTTCTTC. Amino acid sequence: CASRYLSGRVNEQFF. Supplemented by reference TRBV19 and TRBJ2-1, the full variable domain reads DGGITQSPKYLFRKEGQNVTLSCEQNLNHDAMYWYRQDPGQGLRLIYYSQIVNDFQKGDIAEGYSVSREKKESFPLTVTSAQKNPTAFYLCASRYLSGRVNEQFFGPGTRLTVL.

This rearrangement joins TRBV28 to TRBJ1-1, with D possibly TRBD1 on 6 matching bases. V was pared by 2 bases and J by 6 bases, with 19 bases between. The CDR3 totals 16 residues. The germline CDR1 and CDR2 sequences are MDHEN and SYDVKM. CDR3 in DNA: TGTGCCAGCAGTTTACCACGTTTAATTCGGGGGCCTGAAGCTTTCTTT. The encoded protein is CASSLPRLIRGPEAFF.

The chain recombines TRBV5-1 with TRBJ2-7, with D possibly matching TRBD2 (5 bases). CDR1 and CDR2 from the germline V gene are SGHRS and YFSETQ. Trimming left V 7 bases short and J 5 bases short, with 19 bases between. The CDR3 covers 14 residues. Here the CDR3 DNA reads TGCGCCAGCGGTGAGGGCTACGGTGGTGACGAGCAGTACTTC. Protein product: CASGEGYGGDEQYF.

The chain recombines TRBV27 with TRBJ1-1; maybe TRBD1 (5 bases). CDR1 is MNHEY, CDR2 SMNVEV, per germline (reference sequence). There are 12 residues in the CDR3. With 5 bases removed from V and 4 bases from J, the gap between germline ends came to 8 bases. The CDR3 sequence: CASSRDGTEAFF. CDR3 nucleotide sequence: TGTGCCAGCAGTCGGGACGGCACTGAAGCTTTCTTT.

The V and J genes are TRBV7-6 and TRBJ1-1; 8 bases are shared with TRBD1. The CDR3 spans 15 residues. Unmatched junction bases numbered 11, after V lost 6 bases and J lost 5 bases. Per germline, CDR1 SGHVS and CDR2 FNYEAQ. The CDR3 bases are TGTGCCAGCAGTTCTGACAGGGGACTGATAACTGAAGCTTTCTTT. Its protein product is CASSSDRGLITEAFF.

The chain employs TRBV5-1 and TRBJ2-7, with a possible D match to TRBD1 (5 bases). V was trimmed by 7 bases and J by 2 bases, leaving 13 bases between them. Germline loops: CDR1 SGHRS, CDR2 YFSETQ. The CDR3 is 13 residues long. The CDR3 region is CASGYETAYEQYF. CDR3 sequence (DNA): TGCGCCAGCGGATACGAGACAGCCTACGAGCAGTACTTC.

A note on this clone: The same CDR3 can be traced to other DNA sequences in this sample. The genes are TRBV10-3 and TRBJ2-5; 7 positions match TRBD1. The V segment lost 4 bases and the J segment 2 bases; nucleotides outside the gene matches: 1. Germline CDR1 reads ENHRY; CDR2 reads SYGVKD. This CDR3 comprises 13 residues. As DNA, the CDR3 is TGTGCCATCAGTGGGGGACAGCAAGAGACCCAGTACTTC. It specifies CAISGGQQETQYF.

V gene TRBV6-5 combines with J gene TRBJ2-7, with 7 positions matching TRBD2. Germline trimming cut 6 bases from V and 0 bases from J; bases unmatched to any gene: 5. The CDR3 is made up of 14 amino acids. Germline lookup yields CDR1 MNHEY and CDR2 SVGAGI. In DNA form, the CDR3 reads TGTGCCAGCAGGGTAGCGGGCTCCTCCTACGAGCAGTACTTC. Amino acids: CASRVAGSSYEQYF.

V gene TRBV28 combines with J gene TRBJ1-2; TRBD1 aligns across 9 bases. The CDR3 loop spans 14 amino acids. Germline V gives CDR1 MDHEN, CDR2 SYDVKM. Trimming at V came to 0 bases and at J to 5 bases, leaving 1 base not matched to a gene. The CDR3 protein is CASSLWGTGYGYTF. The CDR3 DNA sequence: TGTGCCAGCAGTTTATGGGGGACAGGGTATGGCTACACCTTC.

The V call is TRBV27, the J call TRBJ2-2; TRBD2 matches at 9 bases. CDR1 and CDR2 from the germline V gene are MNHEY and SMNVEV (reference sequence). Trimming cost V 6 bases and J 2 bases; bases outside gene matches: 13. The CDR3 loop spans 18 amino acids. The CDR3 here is CASSRRWAGGGNTGELFF. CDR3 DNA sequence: TGTGCCAGCAGCCGCCGCTGGGCGGGGGGGGGAAACACCGGGGAGCTGTTTTTT.

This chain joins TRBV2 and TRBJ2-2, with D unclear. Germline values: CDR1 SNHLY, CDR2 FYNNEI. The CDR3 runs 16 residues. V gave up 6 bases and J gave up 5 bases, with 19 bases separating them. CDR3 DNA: TGTGCCAGCAGCCCCCAGGTCCTCCAAATAACCGGGGAGCTGTTTTTT. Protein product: CASSPQVLQITGELFF. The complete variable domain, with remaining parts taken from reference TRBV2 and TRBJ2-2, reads EPEVTQTPSHQVTQMGQEVILRCVPISNHLYFYWYRQILGQKVEFLVSFYNNEISEKSEIFDDQFSVERPDGSNFTLKIRSTKLEDSAMYFCASSPQVLQITGELFFGEGSRLTVL.

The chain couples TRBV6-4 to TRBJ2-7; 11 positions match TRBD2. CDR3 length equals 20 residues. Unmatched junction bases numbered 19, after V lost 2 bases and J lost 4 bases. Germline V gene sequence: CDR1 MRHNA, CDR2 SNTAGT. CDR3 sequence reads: CASSDPLVGLAGGLTYEQYF. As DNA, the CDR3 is TGTGCCAGCAGTGACCCCCTAGTTGGGCTAGCGGGAGGACTTACTTACGAGCAGTACTTC.

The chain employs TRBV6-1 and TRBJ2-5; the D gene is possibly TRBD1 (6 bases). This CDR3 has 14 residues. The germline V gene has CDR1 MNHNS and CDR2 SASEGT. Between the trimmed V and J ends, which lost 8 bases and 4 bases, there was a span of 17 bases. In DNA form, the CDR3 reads TGTGCCAGCTCCCAACAGGGAAGTGGAGAGACCCAGTACTTC. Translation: CASSQQGSGETQYF.

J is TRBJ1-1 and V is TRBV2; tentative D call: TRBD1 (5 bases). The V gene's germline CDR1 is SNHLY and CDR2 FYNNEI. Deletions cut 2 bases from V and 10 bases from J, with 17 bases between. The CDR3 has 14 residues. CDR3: CASSEQGADEGAFF. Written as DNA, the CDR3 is TGTGCCAGCAGTGAACAAGGGGCGGACGAGGGAGCTTTCTTT.

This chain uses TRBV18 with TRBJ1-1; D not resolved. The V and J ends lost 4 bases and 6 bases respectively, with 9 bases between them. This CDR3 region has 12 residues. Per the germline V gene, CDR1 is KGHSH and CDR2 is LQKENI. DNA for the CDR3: TGTGCCAGCTCACAGGGAACCCCTGAAGCTTTCTTT. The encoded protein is CASSQGTPEAFF.

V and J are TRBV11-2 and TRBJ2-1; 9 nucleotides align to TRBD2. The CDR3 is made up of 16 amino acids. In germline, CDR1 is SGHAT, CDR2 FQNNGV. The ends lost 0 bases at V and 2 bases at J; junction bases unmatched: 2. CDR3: CASSLDSSGTYNEQFF. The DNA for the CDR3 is TGTGCCAGCAGCTTAGATTCTAGCGGGACCTACAATGAGCAGTTCTTC.

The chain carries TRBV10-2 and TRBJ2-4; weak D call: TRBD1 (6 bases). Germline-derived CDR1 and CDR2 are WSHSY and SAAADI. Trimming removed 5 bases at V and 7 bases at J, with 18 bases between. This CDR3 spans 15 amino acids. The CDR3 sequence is CASSPRDGGANIQYF. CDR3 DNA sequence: TGCGCCAGCAGTCCCCGGGATGGGGGCGCGAACATTCAGTACTTC.

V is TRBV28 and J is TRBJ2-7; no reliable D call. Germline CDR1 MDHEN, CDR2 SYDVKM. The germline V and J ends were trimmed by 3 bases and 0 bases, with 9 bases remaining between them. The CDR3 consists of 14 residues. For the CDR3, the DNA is TGTGCCAGCAGTTTTCATTGGAACTCCTACGAGCAGTACTTC. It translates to CASSFHWNSYEQYF.

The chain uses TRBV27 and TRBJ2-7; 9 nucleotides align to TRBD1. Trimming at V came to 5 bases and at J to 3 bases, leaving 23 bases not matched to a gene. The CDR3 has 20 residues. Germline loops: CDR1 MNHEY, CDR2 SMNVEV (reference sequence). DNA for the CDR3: TGTGCCAGCAGTCCTCGTCGTGTAGGACAGGGGCCCGCCTTTAACTACGAGCAGTACTTC. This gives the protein CASSPRRVGQGPAFNYEQYF.

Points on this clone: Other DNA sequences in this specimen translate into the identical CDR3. This CDR3 reads CASSSVNTEAFF. DNA of the CDR3: TGTGCCAGCAGTTCCGTAAACACTGAAGCTTTCTTT. This chain connects TRBV27 to TRBJ1-1, with D unclear. The V gene's germline CDR1 is MNHEY and CDR2 SMNVEV (reference sequence). V shed 4 bases and J shed 2 bases, with 5 bases lying between them. This CDR3 is 12 amino acids long.

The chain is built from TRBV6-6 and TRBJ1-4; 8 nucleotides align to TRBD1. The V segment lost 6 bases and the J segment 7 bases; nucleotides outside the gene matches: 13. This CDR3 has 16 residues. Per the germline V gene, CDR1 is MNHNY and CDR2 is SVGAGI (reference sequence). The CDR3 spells CASSSGQGIGSEKLFF. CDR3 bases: TGTGCCAGCAGCTCCGGACAGGGTATCGGTAGTGAAAAACTGTTTTTT.